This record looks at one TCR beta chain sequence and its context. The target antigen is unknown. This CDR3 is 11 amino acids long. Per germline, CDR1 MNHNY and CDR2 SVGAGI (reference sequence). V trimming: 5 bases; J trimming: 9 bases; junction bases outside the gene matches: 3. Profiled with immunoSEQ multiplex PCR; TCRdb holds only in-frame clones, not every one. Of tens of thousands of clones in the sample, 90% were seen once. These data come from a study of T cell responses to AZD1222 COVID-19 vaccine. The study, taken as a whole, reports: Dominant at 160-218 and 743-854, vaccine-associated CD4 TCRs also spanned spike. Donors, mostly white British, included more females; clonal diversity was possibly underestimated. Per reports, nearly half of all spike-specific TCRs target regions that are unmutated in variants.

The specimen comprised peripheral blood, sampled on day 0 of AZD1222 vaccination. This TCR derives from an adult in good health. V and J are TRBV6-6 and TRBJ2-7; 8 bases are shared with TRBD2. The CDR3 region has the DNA TGTGCCAGCAGTCACGGGGGGGTGCAGTACTTC. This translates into CASSHGGVQYF.